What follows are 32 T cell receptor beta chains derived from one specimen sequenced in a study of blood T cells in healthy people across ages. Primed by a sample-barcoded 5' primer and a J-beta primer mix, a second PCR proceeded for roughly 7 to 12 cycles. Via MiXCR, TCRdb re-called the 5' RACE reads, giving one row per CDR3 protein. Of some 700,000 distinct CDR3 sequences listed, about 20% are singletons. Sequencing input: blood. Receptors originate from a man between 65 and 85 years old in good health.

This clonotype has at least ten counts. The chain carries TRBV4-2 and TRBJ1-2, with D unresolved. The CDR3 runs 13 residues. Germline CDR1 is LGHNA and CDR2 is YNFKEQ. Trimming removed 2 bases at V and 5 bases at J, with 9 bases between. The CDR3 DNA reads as TGTGCCAGCAGCCAAAACAGCGGATATGGCTACACCTTC. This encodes CASSQNSGYGYTF.

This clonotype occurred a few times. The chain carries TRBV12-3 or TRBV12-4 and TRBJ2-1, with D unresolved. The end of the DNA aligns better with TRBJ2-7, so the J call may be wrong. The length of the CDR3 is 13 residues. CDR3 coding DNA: TGTGCCAGCAGTTTTGACACTGGATACGAGCAGTACTTC. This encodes CASSFDTGYEQYF.

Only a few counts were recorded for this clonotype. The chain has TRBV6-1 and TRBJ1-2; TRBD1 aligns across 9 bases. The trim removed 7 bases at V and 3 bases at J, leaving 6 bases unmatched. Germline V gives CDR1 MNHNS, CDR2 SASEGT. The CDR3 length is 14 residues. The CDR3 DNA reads TGTGCCAGCATTTGGACAGGGGCAGACTATGGCTACACCTTC. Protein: CASIWTGADYGYTF.

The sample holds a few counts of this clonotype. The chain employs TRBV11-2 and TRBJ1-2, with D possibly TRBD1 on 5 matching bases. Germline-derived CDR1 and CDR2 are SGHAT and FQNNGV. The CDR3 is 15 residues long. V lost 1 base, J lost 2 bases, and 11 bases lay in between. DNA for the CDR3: TGTGCCAGCAGCTTAGTAGGGCAGGGAAACTATGGCTACACCTTC. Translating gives CASSLVGQGNYGYTF.

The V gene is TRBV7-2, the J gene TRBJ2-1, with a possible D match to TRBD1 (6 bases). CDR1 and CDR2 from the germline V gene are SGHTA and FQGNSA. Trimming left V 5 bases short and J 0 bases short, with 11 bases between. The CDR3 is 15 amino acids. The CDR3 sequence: CASSLGQISYNEQFF. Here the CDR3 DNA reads TGTGCCAGCAGCCTCGGACAGATCTCCTACAATGAGCAGTTCTTC.

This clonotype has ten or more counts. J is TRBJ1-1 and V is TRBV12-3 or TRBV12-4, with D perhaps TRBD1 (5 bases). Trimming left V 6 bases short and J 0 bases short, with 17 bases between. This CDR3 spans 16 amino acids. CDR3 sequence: CASSIRDHSMNTEAFF. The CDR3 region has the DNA TGTGCCAGCAGCATTCGGGACCACTCCATGAACACTGAAGCTTTCTTT.

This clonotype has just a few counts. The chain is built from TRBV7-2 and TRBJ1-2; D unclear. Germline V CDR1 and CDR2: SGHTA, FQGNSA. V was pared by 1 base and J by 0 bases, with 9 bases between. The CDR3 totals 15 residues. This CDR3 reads CASSLVQASNYGYTF. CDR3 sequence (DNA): TGTGCCAGCAGCTTAGTCCAGGCTTCTAACTATGGCTACACCTTC.

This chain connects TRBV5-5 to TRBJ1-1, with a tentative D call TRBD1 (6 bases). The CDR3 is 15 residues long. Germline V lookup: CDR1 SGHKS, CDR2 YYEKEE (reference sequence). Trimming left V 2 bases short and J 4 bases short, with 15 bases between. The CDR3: CASSFLTGLGTEAFF. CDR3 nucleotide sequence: TGTGCCAGCAGCTTCCTTACAGGGTTAGGCACTGAAGCTTTCTTT.

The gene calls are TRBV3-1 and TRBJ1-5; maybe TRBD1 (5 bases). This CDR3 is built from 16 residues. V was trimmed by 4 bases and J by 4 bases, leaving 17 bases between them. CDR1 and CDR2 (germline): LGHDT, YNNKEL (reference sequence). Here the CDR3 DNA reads TGTGCCAGCAGCCCCCTGGGCAGGGAGTGTAATCAGCCCCAGCATTTT. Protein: CASSPLGRECNQPQHF.

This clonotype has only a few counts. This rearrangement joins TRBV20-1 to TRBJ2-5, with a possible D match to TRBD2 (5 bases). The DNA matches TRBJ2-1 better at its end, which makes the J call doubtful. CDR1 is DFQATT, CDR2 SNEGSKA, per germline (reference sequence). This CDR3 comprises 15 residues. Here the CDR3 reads CSARKPSRRWNEQFF. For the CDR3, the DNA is TGCAGTGCTAGAAAGCCCTCGCGGAGGTGGAATGAGCAGTTCTTC.

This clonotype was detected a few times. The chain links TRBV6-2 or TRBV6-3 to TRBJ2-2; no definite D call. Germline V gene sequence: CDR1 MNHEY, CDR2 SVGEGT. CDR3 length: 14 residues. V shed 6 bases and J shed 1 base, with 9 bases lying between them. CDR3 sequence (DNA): TGTGCCAGCAGACCAACCGGGAACACCGGGGAGCTGTTTTTT. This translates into CASRPTGNTGELFF.

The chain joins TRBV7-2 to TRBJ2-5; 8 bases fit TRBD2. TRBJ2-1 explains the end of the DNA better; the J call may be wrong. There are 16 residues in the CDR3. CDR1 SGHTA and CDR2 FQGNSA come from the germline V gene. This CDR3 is CASSLVGTRSNDEQFF. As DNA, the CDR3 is TGTGCCAGCAGCTTAGTTGGGACTAGATCCAATGATGAGCAGTTCTTC.

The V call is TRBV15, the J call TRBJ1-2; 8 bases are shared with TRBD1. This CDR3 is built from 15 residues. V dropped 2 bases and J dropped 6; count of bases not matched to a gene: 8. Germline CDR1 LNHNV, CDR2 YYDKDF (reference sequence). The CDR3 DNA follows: TGTGCCACCAGCAGATTCCCTCAGGGGGCCGATGGCTACACCTTC. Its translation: CATSRFPQGADGYTF.

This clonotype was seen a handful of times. CDR3 coding DNA: TGCAGCGGCGGTGGGGGCTATGGGGAAAAACTGTTTTTT. Protein: CSGGGGYGEKLFF. The V gene is TRBV29-1, the J gene TRBJ1-4; TRBD1 is a possible D gene (6 bases). This CDR3 contains 13 residues. V lost 7 bases to trimming and J lost 8 bases, with 17 bases between them. Germline loops: CDR1 SQVTM, CDR2 ANQGSEA.

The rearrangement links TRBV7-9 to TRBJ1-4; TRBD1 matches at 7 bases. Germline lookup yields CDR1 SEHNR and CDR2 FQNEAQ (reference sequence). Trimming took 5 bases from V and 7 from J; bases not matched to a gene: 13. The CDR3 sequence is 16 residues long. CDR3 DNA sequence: TGTGCCAGCAGCCCGTCCCGACAGGGTCGGGGTGAAAAACTGTTTTTT. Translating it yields CASSPSRQGRGEKLFF.

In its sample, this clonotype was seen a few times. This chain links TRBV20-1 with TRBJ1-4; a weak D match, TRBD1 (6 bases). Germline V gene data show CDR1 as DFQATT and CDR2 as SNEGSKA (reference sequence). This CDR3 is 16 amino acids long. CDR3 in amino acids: CSPTEGVPVGAEKLFF. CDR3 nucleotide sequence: TGCAGCCCCACGGAGGGGGTACCGGTCGGAGCTGAAAAACTGTTTTTT.

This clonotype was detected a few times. The CDR3 nucleotides are TGTGCCAGCACCACCGCTTCTAGCGGGAGAAATGAGCAGTTCTTC. It translates to CASTTASSGRNEQFF. The rearrangement uses TRBV7-2 and TRBJ2-1, with 10 bases that match TRBD2. The CDR3 is made up of 15 amino acids. With 7 bases clipped from V and 7 bases from J, the junction kept 10 bases outside the gene matches. In germline, CDR1 is SGHTA, CDR2 FQGNSA.

The CDR3 nucleotides read TGTGCCAGCAGCCAAGATTACAGCATCGATGAGCAGTTCTTC. Amino acids: CASSQDYSIDEQFF. This chain links TRBV3-1 with TRBJ2-5; D call uncertain. The end of the DNA fits TRBJ2-1 better, so the J call may be wrong. CDR1 LGHDT and CDR2 YNNKEL come from the germline V gene (reference sequence). The CDR3 has 14 residues.

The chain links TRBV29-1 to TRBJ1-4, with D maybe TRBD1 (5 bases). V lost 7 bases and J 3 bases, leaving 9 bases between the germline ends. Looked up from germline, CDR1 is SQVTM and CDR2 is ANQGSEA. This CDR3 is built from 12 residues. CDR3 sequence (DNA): TGCAGCGGGGGGAGGGCTAATGAAAAACTGTTTTTT. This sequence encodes CSGGRANEKLFF.

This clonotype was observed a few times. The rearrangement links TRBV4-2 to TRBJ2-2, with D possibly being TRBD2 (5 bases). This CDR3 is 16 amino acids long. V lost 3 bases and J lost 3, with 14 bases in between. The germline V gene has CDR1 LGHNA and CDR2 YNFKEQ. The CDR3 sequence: CASSHGGLADTGELFF. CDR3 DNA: TGTGCCAGCAGCCATGGCGGGCTAGCTGACACCGGGGAGCTGTTTTTT.

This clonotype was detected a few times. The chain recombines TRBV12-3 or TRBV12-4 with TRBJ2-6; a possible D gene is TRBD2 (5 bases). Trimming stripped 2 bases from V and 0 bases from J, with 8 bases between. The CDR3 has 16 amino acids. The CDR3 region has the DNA TGTGCCAGCAGTTTAAAGCGGTTCTCTGGGGCCAACGTCCTGACTTTC. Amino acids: CASSLKRFSGANVLTF.

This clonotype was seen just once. The CDR3 protein is CASSLFGTGDEKLFF. DNA of the CDR3: TGTGCCAGCAGTTTATTTGGGACAGGGGATGAAAAACTGTTTTTT. This chain connects TRBV27 to TRBJ1-4, with TRBD1 matching 10 bases. This CDR3 region has 15 residues. In germline, CDR1 is MNHEY, CDR2 SMNVEV (reference sequence). V shed 1 base, J shed 6 bases, and the junction held 2 bases outside the gene matches.

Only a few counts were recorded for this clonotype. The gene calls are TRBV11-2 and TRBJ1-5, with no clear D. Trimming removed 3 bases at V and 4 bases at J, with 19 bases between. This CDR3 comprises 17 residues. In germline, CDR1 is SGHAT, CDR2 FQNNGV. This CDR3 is CASSFVPRPGENQPQHF. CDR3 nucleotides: TGTGCCAGCAGCTTCGTCCCCCGACCGGGTGAAAATCAGCCCCAGCATTTT.

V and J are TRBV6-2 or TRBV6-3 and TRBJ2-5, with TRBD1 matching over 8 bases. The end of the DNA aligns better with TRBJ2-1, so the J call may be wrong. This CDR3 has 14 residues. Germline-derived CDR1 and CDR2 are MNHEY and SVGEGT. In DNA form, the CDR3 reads TGTGCCAGCAGTTACGGGACAGGCTCTCCAAGACAGTTCTTC. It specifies CASSYGTGSPRQFF.

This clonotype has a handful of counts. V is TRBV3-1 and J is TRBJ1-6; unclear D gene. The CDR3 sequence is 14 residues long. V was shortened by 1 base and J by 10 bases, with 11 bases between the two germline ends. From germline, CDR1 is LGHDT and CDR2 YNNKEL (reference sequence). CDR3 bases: TGTGCCAGCAGCCAAGGCCGTGGGGTATCACCCCTCCACTTT. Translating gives CASSQGRGVSPLHF.

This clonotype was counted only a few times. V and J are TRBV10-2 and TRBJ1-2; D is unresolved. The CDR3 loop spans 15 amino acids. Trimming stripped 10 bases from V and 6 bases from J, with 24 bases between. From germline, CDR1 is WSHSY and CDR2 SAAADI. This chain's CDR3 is CATYDYTASTNGYTF. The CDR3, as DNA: TGCGCCACCTACGACTACACGGCCTCAACTAATGGCTACACCTTC.

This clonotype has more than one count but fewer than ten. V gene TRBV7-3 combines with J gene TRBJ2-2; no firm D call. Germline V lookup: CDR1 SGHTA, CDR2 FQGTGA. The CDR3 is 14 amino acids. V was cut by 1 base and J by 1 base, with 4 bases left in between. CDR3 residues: CASSLMLNTGELFF. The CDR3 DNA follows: TGTGCCAGCAGCTTAATGCTGAACACCGGGGAGCTGTTTTTT.

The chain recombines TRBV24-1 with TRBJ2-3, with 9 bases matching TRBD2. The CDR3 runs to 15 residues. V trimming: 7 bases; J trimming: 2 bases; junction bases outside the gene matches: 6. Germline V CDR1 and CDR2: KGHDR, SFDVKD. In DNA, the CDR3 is TGTGCCACCAGCTCTAGCGGGACGCCCACAGATACGCAGTATTTT. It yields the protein CATSSSGTPTDTQYF.

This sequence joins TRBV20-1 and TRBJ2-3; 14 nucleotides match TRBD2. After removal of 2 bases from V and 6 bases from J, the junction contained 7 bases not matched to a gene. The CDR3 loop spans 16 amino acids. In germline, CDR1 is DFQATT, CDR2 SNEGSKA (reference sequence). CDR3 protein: CSARPGLAGASDTQYF. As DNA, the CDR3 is TGCAGTGCTAGACCGGGACTAGCGGGAGCATCTGATACGCAGTATTTT.

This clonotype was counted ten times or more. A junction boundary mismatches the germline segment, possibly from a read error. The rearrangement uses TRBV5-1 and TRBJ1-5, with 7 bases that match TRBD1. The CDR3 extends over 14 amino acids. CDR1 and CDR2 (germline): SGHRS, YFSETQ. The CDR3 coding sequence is TGTGCCAGCAGTTTAGGGCAGGGGGGACAGCCCCAGCATTTT. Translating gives CASSLGQGGQPQHF.

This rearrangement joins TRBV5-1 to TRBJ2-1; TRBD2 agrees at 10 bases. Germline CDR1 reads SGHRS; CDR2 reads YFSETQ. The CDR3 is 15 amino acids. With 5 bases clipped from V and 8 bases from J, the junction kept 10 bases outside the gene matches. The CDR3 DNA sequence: TGCGCCAGCAGAAGGACTAGCGGTGTTGGCTATGAGCAGTTCTTC. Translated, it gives CASRRTSGVGYEQFF.

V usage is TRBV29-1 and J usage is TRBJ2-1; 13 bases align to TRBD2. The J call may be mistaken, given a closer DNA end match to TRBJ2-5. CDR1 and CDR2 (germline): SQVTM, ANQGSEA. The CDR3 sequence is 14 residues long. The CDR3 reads CSALGLAGQETQYF. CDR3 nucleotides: TGCAGCGCATTGGGACTAGCGGGGCAAGAGACCCAGTACTTC.